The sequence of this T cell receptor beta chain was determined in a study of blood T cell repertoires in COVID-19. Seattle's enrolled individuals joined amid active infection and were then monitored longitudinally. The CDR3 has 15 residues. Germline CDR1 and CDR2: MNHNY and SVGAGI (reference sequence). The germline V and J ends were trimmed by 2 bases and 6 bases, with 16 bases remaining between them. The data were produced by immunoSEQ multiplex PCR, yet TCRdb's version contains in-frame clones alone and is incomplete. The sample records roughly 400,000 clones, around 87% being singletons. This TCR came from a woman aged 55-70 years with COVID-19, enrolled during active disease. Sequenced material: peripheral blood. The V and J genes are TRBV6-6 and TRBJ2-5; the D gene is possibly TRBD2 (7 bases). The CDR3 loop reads CASSYETGRVKTQYF. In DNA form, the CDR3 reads TGTGCCAGCAGTTACGAAACAGGGAGGGTCAAGACCCAGTACTTC.